What follows are 24 T cell receptor beta chains derived from one specimen sequenced in a study of T-cell reconstitution after alpha-beta-depleted transplantation in children. Researchers prepared the TCRbeta library using unique molecular identifiers, the study reports. TCRdb processed the PCR reads anew with MiXCR; each CDR3 protein has one entry. The repertoire has about 200,000 distinct CDR3 sequences, 8.4% of them found once; the top ten carry roughly 35%. The sequencing here drew on PBMCs, mostly from graft donor cells, taken 360 days after TCRalphabeta/CD19-depleted stem cell transplant. Receptor source: a male patient under 10 years old who had a stem cell transplant for acute myeloid leukemia, so the T cells may come from the graft donor.

On this clonotype: The CDR3 does not close with the conserved phenylalanine or tryptophan, likely indicating a read error. The chain is built from TRBV7-3 and TRBJ2-2; D might be TRBD1 (5 bases). Between the trimmed V and J ends, which lost 2 bases and 0 bases, there was a span of 10 bases. Germline-derived CDR1 and CDR2 are SGHTA and FQGTGA. The CDR3 extends over 16 amino acids. CDR3 sequence reads: CASSLAPTANTGELFS. The CDR3 DNA follows: TGTGCCAGCAGCTTAGCCCCGACAGCGAACACCGGGGAGCTGTTTTCT.

This clonotype was seen many times. The rearrangement links TRBV20-1 to TRBJ2-1, with 8 bases that match TRBD2. V shed 6 bases, J shed 6 bases, and the junction held 16 bases outside the gene matches. The CDR3 is 16 amino acids. The germline gives CDR1 DFQATT, CDR2 SNEGSKA (reference sequence). The chain's CDR3 is CSAKGVGLVFRNEQFF. The CDR3 DNA reads as TGCAGTGCAAAGGGGGTGGGACTAGTTTTCCGCAATGAGCAGTTCTTC.

The chain couples TRBV5-1 to TRBJ2-5; D possibly corresponds to TRBD1 (5 bases). CDR1 and CDR2 from the germline V gene are SGHRS and YFSETQ. CDR3 length equals 14 residues. With 5 bases removed from V and 5 bases from J, the gap between germline ends came to 16 bases. CDR3 nucleotides: TGCGCCAGCAGGGGAAGGGGAAAGGAGGAGACCCAGTACTTC. Its translation: CASRGRGKEETQYF.

This clonotype has only a few counts. The CDR3 sequence is CASSFFRRDGNTEAFF. Here the CDR3 DNA reads TGTGCCAGCAGCTTTTTTCGACGGGACGGGAACACTGAAGCTTTCTTT. The chain has TRBV5-6 and TRBJ1-1; possibly TRBD1 for D (5 bases). The CDR3 covers 16 residues. V shed 2 bases and J shed 1 base, with 15 bases lying between them. Germline V gene data show CDR1 as SGHDT and CDR2 as YYEEEE.

The chain joins TRBV5-1 to TRBJ2-2; D unresolved. The V and J ends lost 0 bases and 3 bases respectively, with 18 bases between them. CDR1 is SGHRS, CDR2 YFSETQ, per germline. The CDR3 length is 18 residues. CDR3 in amino acids: CASSLETHQASYTGELFF. The CDR3 DNA sequence: TGCGCCAGCAGCTTGGAAACCCACCAGGCGTCCTACACCGGGGAGCTGTTTTTT. Full variable domain (remainder filled in from reference TRBV5-1 and TRBJ2-2): KAGVTQTPRYLIKTRGQQVTLSCSPISGHRSVSWYQQTPGQGLQFLFEYFSETQRNKGNFPGRFSGRQFSNSRSEMNVSTLELGDSALYLCASSLETHQASYTGELFFGEGSRLTVL.

The table lists this clonotype with a few counts. This chain connects TRBV29-1 to TRBJ1-1; TRBD1 agrees at 7 bases. After removal of 8 bases from V and 0 bases from J, the junction contained 9 bases not matched to a gene. This CDR3 is built from 14 residues. Looked up from germline, CDR1 is SQVTM and CDR2 is ANQGSEA. The CDR3 region is CSFGQVGMNTEAFF. The CDR3 DNA is TGCAGCTTTGGACAGGTCGGCATGAACACTGAAGCTTTCTTT.

This clonotype appeared a few times. This chain links TRBV15 with TRBJ2-5; no reliable D call. The CDR3 contains 13 residues. V gave up 1 base and J gave up 4 bases, with 7 bases separating them. The V gene's germline CDR1 is LNHNV and CDR2 YYDKDF (reference sequence). CDR3 DNA sequence: TGTGCCACCAGCAGAGTGGGAAGAGAGACCCAGTACTTC. Protein sequence: CATSRVGRETQYF.

This clonotype was counted ten times or more. The chain recombines TRBV24-1 with TRBJ2-3; D unclear. Germline V gene sequence: CDR1 KGHDR, CDR2 SFDVKD. The V end lost 5 bases, the J end lost 0 bases, and 11 bases lay between the germline ends. The CDR3 contains 15 residues. The CDR3 coding sequence is TGTGCCACCAGTGGACCGGAAGGTAGCACAGATACGCAGTATTTT. Its translation is CATSGPEGSTDTQYF.

The chain uses TRBV9 and TRBJ2-5; tentative D call: TRBD2 (6 bases). CDR1 and CDR2 (germline): SGDLS, YYNGEE. The CDR3 has 15 residues. V was trimmed by 2 bases and J by 2 bases, leaving 13 bases between them. CDR3 in amino acids: CASSVRGRGQETQYF. CDR3 bases: TGTGCCAGCAGCGTGCGGGGAAGGGGACAAGAGACCCAGTACTTC.

The gene calls are TRBV3-1 and TRBJ2-1; TRBD2 matches at 11 bases. J gave up 5 bases and V 10 bases, and 16 bases lay outside the gene matches. Germline V lookup: CDR1 LGHDT, CDR2 YNNKEL (reference sequence). CDR3 size: 17 residues. The CDR3 here is CAIWPNRGLAENNEQFF. CDR3 nucleotide sequence: TGTGCCATCTGGCCAAACCGGGGACTAGCGGAGAACAATGAGCAGTTCTTC.

The table lists this clonotype with a few counts. This chain links TRBV5-4 with TRBJ1-1; D is possibly TRBD1 (6 bases). CDR1 and CDR2 from the germline V gene are SGHNT and YYREEE (reference sequence). The CDR3 contains 16 residues. V lost 1 base and J 1 base, leaving 14 bases between the germline ends. The CDR3 DNA follows: TGTGCCAGCAGCTTGTTCAGGGGCCAGGCGAACACTGAAGCTTTCTTT. The encoded protein is CASSLFRGQANTEAFF.

The sample holds many counts of this clonotype. The J gene is TRBJ2-2, the V gene TRBV20-1; D not certain. The CDR3 length is 14 residues. V was pared by 6 bases and J by 5 bases, with 16 bases between. Germline V gene data show CDR1 as DFQATT and CDR2 as SNEGSKA (reference sequence). The CDR3 sequence: CSARRPSNTGELFF. CDR3 in DNA: TGCAGTGCCAGGCGGCCGTCTAATACCGGGGAGCTGTTTTTT.

The table lists this clonotype with a few counts. CDR3 coding DNA: TGTGCCAGCCTTTCGGACAGGGGCAATCAGCCCCAGCATTTT. Encoded protein: CASLSDRGNQPQHF. The V and J genes are TRBV2 and TRBJ1-5; 8 positions agree with TRBD1. Germline loops: CDR1 SNHLY, CDR2 FYNNEI. This CDR3 region has 14 residues. V was pared by 8 bases and J by 2 bases, with 5 bases of the junction left unmatched.

This clonotype was counted at least ten times. The chain carries TRBV24-1 and TRBJ2-1; TRBD2 is a possible D gene (6 bases). The CDR3 sequence is 15 residues long. With 3 bases removed from V and 7 bases from J, the gap between germline ends came to 15 bases. Per the germline V gene, CDR1 is KGHDR and CDR2 is SFDVKD. The CDR3 nucleotides are TGTGCCACCAGTGATCCTGGGGCGGGAAGTAATGAGCAGTTCTTC. Amino acids: CATSDPGAGSNEQFF.

This clonotype has a handful of counts. The chain carries TRBV29-1 and TRBJ1-2; tentative D call: TRBD1 (6 bases). The CDR3 consists of 16 residues. Trimming stripped 0 bases from V and 5 bases from J, with 19 bases between. CDR1 SQVTM and CDR2 ANQGSEA come from the germline V gene. The CDR3: CSVEDPFSGTLYGYTF. As DNA, the CDR3 is TGCAGCGTTGAAGATCCATTCTCCGGGACACTTTATGGCTACACCTTC.

The V gene is TRBV7-3, the J gene TRBJ2-5; D call uncertain. The V gene lost 0 bases and the J gene lost 5 bases, with 7 bases spanning the gap. The CDR3 covers 13 residues. In germline, CDR1 is SGHTA, CDR2 FQGTGA. DNA for the CDR3: TGTGCCAGCAGCTTAACGTTATCGGAGACCCAGTACTTC. Translated, it gives CASSLTLSETQYF.

This clonotype was counted between two and nine times. This chain links TRBV18 with TRBJ1-4; D is undetermined. Germline CDR1 and CDR2: KGHSH and LQKENI. There are 15 residues in the CDR3. With 2 bases removed from V and 7 bases from J, the gap between germline ends came to 14 bases. The CDR3: CASSPIRHGSEKLFF. The CDR3 DNA reads as TGTGCCAGCTCACCAATTAGGCACGGCAGTGAAAAACTGTTTTTT.

The rearrangement uses TRBV19 and TRBJ1-2; TRBD1 matches 7 bases. CDR3 length: 15 amino acids. J was trimmed by 4 bases and V by 5 bases; bases with no gene match: 10. Germline CDR1 reads LNHDA; CDR2 reads SQIVND (reference sequence). The CDR3 loop is CASSPRGQLFYGYTF. DNA of the CDR3: TGTGCCAGTAGTCCCCGGGGACAGCTTTTCTATGGCTACACCTTC.

A few counts support this clonotype. This chain connects TRBV7-9 to TRBJ2-4; D call uncertain. The CDR3 has 13 amino acids. V lost 1 base to trimming and J lost 10 bases, with 11 bases between them. Germline V gene data show CDR1 as SEHNR and CDR2 as FQNEAQ (reference sequence). CDR3 coding DNA: TGTGCCAGCAGCTTAGTCATCGGTCCTATTCAGTACTTC. This gives the protein CASSLVIGPIQYF.

The J gene is TRBJ2-2, the V gene TRBV20-1; D is unresolved. CDR1 is DFQATT, CDR2 SNEGSKA, per germline (reference sequence). Trimming left V 5 bases short and J 6 bases short, with 10 bases between. The CDR3 spans 12 residues. As DNA, the CDR3 is TGCAGTGCTCCGGGCGGCCCCGGGGAGCTGTTTTTT. Protein: CSAPGGPGELFF.

In its sample, this clonotype was seen many times. This chain uses TRBV10-3 with TRBJ1-3; a weak D match, TRBD1 (6 bases). The CDR3 loop spans 16 amino acids. V was pared by 6 bases and J by 0 bases, with 15 bases between. Germline V gene data show CDR1 as ENHRY and CDR2 as SYGVKD. The CDR3 sequence is CAISPGTFTSGNTIYF. CDR3 DNA sequence: TGTGCCATCAGCCCCGGGACATTCACCTCTGGAAACACCATATATTTT.

The V call is TRBV7-2, the J call TRBJ2-7; TRBD2 matches at 12 bases. The V gene's germline CDR1 is SGHTA and CDR2 FQGNSA. J lost 0 bases, V lost 5 bases, and 8 bases had no gene match. The CDR3 is 17 residues long. The CDR3 DNA reads as TGTGCCAGCAGCCCAAAGACTAGCGGGAGCTACTCCTACGAGCAGTACTTC. Amino acid sequence: CASSPKTSGSYSYEQYF.

This clonotype appeared a few times. This chain links TRBV6-6 with TRBJ1-2; weak D call: TRBD1 (5 bases). V dropped 7 bases and J dropped 2 bases, with 11 bases sitting between them. Germline lookup yields CDR1 MNHNY and CDR2 SVGAGI (reference sequence). There are 13 residues in the CDR3. CDR3 amino acids: CASTGTENYGYTF. CDR3 nucleotides: TGTGCCAGCACCGGGACGGAAAACTATGGCTACACCTTC.

The chain links TRBV6-1 to TRBJ2-3, with 9 nucleotides matching TRBD2. V shed 6 bases, J shed 5 bases, and the junction held 6 bases outside the gene matches. The CDR3 is made up of 14 amino acids. The germline gives CDR1 MNHNS, CDR2 SASEGT. The CDR3 is CASRIAGVIDTQYF. The CDR3 nucleotides read TGTGCCAGCAGGATAGCGGGAGTGATAGATACGCAGTATTTT.